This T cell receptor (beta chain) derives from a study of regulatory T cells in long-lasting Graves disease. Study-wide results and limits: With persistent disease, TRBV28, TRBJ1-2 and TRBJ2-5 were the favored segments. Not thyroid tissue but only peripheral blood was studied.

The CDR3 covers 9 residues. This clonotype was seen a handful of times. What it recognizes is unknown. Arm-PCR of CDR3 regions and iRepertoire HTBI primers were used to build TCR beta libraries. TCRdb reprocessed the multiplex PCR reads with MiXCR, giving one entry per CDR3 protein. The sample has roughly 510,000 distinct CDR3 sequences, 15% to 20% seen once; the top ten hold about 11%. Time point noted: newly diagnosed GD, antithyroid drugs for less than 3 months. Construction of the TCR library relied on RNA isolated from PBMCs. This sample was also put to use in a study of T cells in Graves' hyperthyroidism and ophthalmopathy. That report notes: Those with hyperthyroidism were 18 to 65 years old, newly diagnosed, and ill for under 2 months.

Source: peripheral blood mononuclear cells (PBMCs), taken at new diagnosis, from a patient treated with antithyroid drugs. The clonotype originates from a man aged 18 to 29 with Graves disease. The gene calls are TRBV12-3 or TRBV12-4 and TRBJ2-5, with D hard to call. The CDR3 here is CVGRETQYF. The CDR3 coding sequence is TGTGTGGGCCGAGAGACCCAGTACTTC.